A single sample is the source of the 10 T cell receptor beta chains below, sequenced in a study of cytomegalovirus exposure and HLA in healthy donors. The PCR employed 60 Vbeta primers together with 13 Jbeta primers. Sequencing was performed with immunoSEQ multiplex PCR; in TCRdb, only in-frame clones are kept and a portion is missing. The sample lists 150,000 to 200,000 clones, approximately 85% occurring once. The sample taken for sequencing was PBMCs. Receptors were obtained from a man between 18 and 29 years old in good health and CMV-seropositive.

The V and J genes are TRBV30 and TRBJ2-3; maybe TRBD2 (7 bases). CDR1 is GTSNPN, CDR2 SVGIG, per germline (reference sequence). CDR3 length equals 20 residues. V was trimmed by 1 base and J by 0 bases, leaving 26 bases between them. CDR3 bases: TGTGCCTGGAGTGGCTGGTCGACCGGGGGGCCTTCTTCTAGCACAGATACGCAGTATTTT. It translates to CAWSGWSTGGPSSSTDTQYF.

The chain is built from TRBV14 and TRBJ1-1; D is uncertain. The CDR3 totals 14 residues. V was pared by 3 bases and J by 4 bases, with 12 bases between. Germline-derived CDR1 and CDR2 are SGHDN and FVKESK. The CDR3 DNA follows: TGTGCCAGCAGCCATTTCGGGGAGAGCACTGAAGCTTTCTTT. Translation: CASSHFGESTEAFF.

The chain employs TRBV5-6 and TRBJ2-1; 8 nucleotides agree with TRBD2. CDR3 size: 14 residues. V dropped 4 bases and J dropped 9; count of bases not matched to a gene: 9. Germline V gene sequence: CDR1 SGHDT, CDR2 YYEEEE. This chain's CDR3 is CASSVGGGNREQFF. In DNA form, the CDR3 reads TGTGCCAGCAGCGTCGGGGGGGGGAACCGTGAGCAGTTCTTC.

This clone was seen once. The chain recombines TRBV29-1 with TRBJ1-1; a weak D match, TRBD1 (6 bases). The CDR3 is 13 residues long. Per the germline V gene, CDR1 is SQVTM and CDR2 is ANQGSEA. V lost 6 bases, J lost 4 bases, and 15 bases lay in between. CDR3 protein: CSVGGGGSTEAFF. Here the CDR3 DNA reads TGCAGCGTGGGGGGCGGGGGGAGCACTGAAGCTTTCTTT.

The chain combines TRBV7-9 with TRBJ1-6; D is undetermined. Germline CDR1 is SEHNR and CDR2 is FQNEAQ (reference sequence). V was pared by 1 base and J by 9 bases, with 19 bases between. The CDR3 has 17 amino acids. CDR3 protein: CASSLETPTDGGSPLHF. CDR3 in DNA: TGTGCCAGCAGCTTAGAGACCCCCACGGATGGCGGTTCACCCCTCCACTTT.

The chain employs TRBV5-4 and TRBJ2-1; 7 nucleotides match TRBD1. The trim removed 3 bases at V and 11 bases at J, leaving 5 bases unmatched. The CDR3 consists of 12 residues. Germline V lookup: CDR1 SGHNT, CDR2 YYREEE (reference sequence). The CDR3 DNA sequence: TGTGCCAGCAGCTCCGAACAGGGGAAGCAGTTCTTC. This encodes CASSSEQGKQFF.

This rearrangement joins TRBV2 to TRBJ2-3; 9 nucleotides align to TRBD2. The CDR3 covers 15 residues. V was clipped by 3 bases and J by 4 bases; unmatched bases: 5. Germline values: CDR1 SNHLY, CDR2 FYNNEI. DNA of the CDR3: TGTGCCAGCAGTGATGGGCGGGGGGGTCCAGATACGCAGTATTTT. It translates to CASSDGRGGPDTQYF. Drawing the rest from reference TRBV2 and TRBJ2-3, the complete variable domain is EPEVTQTPSHQVTQMGQEVILRCVPISNHLYFYWYRQILGQKVEFLVSFYNNEISEKSEIFDDQFSVERPDGSNFTLKIRSTKLEDSAMYFCASSDGRGGPDTQYFGPGTRLTVL.

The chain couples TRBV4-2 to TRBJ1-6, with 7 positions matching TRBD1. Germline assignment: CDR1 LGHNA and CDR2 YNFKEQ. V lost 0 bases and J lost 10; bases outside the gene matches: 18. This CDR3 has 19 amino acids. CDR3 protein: CASSQDLGKKEGAGSPLHF. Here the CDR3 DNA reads TGTGCCAGCAGCCAAGATCTCGGGAAAAAAGAGGGGGCCGGGTCACCCCTCCACTTT.

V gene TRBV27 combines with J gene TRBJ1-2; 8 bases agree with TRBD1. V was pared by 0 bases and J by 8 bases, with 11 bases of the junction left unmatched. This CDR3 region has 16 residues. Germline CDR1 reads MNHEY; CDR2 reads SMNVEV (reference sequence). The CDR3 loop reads CASSLSPSGTGQGYTF. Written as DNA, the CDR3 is TGTGCCAGCAGTTTATCCCCATCAGGGACAGGTCAAGGCTACACCTTC.

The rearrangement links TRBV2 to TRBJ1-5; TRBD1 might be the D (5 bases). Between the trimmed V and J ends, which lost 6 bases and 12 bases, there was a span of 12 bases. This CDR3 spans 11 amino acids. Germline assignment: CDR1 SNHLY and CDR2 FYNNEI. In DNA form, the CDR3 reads TGTGCCAGCAGCTCGGACAATAACCAGCATTTT. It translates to CASSSDNNQHF.